This T cell receptor beta chain is drawn from a study of identical twins. Each CDR3 protein is one row after TCRdb ran MiXCR on the 5' RACE reads. The data show hundreds of thousands of distinct CDR3 sequences, roughly an eighth seen once. This clonotype came up many times. V was clipped by 5 bases and J by 7 bases; unmatched bases: 13. The CDR3 runs to 15 residues. Looked up from germline, CDR1 is DFQATT and CDR2 is SNEGSKA (reference sequence). These data were likewise used in another study, on yellow fever vaccine responses in identical twins.

Sequenced material: CD8+ T cells sorted from blood. This TCR came from a woman under 30 in good health. The chain employs TRBV20-1 and TRBJ1-2; TRBD1 matches at 10 bases. The CDR3 region has the DNA TGCAGTGCTTTGACGCCGGGACAGGGGTATTCTGGCTACACCTTC. Translation gives CSALTPGQGYSGYTF.